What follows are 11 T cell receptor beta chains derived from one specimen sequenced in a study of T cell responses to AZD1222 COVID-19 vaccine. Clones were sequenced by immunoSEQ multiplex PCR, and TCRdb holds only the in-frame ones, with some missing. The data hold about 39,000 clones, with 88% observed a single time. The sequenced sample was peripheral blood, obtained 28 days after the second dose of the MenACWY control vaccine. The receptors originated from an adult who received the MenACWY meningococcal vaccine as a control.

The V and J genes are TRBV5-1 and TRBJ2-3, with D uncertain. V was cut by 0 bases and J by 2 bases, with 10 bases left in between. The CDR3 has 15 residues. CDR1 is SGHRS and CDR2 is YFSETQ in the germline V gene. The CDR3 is CASSLAGYSTDTQYF. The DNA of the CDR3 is TGCGCCAGCAGCTTGGCCGGGTACTCCACAGATACGCAGTATTTT.

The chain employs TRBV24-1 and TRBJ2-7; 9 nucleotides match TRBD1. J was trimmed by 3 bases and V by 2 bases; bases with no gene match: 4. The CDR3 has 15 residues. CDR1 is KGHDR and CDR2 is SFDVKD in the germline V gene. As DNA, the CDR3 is TGTGCCACCAGTGATTCCGGGACAGGGAACTACGAGCAGTACTTC. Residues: CATSDSGTGNYEQYF.

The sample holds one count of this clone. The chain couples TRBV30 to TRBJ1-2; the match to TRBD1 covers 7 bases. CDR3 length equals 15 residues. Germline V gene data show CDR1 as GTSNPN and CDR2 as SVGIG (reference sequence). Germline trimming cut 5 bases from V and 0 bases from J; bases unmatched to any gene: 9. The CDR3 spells CAWVTGFLANYGYTF. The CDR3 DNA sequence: TGTGCCTGGGTGACAGGGTTCCTAGCTAACTATGGCTACACCTTC.

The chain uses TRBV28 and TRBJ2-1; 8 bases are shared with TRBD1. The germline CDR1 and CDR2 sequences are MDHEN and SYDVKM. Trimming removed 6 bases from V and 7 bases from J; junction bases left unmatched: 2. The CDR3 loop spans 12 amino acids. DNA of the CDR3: TGTGCCAGCAGGACAGGGGCAAATGAGCAGTTCTTC. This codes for CASRTGANEQFF.

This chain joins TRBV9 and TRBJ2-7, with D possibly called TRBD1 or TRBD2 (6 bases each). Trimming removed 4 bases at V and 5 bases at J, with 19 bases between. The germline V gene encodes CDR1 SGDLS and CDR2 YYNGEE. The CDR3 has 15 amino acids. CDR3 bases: TGTGCCAGCAGCCCGACCACAGGGAGGTCCAACGAGCAGTACTTC. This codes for CASSPTTGRSNEQYF. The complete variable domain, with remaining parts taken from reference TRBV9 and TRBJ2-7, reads DSGVTQTPKHLITATGQRVTLRCSPRSGDLSVYWYQQSLDQGLQFLIQYYNGEERAKGNILERFSAQQFPDLHSELNLSSLELGDSALYFCASSPTTGRSNEQYFGPGTRLTVT.

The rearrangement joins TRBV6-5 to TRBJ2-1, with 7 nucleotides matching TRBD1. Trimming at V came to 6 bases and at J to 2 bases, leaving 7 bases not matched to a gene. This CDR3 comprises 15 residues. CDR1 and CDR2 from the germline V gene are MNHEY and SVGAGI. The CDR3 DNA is TGTGCCAGCAGGCCTCGTAGGGGGCCCTACAATGAGCAGTTCTTC. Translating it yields CASRPRRGPYNEQFF.

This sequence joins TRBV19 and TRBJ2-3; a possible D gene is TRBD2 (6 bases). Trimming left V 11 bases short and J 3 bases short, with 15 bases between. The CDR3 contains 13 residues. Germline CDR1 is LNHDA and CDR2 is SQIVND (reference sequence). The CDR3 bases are TGTGCCCGGGACTTCACGGAGACAGATACGCAGTATTTT. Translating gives CARDFTETDTQYF.

The CDR3 nucleotides are TGCGCCAGCAGCTACTTAGCGGGAAATGAGCAGTTCTTC. The encoded protein is CASSYLAGNEQFF. The rearrangement links TRBV5-1 to TRBJ2-1, with 8 bases lining up with TRBD2. The CDR3 has 13 amino acids. J lost 7 bases, V lost 3 bases, and 3 bases had no gene match. CDR1 and CDR2 from the germline V gene are SGHRS and YFSETQ. The full variable domain, rest sourced from reference TRBV5-1 and TRBJ2-1, is KAGVTQTPRYLIKTRGQQVTLSCSPISGHRSVSWYQQTPGQGLQFLFEYFSETQRNKGNFPGRFSGRQFSNSRSEMNVSTLELGDSALYLCASSYLAGNEQFFGPGTRLTVL.

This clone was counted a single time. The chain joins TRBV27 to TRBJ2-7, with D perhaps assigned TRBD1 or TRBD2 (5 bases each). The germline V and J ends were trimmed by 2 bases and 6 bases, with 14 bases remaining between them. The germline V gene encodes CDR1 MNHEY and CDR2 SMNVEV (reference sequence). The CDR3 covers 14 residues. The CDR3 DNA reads TGTGCCAGCAGTTTAGACGGCCTGGGGGTCGAGCAGTACTTC. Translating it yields CASSLDGLGVEQYF.

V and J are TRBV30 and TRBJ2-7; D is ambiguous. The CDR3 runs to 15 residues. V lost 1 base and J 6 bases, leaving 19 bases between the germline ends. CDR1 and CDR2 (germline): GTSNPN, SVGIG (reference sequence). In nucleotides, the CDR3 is TGTGCCTGGAGTGCCGACCGCCTCAGTCACCTCGAGCAGTACTTC. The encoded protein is CAWSADRLSHLEQYF.

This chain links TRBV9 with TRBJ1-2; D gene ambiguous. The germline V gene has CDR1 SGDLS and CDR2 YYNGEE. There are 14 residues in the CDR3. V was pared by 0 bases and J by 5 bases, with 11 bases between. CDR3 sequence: CASSVGADNYGYTF. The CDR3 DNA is TGTGCCAGCAGCGTAGGCGCAGACAATTATGGCTACACCTTC.